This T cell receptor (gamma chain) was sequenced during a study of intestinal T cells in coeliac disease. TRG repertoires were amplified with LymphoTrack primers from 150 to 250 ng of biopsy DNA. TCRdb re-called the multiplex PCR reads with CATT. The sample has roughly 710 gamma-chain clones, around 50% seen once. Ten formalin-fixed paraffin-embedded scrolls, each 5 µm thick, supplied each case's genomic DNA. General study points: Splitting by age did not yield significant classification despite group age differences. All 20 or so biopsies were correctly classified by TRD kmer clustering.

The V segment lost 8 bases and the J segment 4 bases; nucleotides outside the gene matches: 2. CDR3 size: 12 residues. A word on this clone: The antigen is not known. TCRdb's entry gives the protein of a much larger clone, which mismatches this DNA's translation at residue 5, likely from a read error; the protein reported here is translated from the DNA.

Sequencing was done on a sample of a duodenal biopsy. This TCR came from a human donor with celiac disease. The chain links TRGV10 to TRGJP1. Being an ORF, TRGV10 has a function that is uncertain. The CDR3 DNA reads TGTGCTGCGTGGGACACTGGTTGGTTCAAGATATTT. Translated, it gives CAAWDTGWFKIF.